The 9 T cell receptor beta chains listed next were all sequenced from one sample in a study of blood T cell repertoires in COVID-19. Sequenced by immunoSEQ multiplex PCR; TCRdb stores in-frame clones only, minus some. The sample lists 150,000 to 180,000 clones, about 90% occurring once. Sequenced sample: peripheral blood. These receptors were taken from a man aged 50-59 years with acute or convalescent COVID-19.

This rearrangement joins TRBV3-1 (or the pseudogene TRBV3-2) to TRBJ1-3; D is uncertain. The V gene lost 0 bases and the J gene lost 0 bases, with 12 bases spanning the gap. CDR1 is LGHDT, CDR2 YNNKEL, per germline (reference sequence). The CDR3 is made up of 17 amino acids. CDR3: CASSQETRPPSGNTIYF. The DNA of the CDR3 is TGTGCCAGCAGCCAAGAGACGAGGCCCCCCTCTGGAAACACCATATATTTT.

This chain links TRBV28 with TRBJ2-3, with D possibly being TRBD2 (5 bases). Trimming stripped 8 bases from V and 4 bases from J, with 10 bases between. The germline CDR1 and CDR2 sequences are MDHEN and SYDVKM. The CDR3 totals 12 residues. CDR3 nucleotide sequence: TGTGCCAGCCTCCCGAGGGCAGATACGCAGTATTTT. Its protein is CASLPRADTQYF.

CDR3 loop: CASSQEGQGSSPLHF. The DNA of the CDR3 is TGCGCCAGCAGCCAAGAAGGACAGGGGAGCTCACCCCTCCACTTT. The rearrangement joins TRBV4-3 to TRBJ1-6, with 9 bases lining up with TRBD1. Germline V gene sequence: CDR1 LGHNA, CDR2 YSLEER. This CDR3 is built from 15 residues. Trimming at V came to 0 bases and at J to 10 bases, leaving 4 bases not matched to a gene.

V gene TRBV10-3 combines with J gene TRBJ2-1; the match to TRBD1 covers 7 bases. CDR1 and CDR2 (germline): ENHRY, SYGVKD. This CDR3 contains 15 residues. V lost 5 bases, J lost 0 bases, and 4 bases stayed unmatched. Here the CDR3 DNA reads TGTGCCATCAGTCCCCGACAGGGCTCCTACAATGAGCAGTTCTTC. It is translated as CAISPRQGSYNEQFF.

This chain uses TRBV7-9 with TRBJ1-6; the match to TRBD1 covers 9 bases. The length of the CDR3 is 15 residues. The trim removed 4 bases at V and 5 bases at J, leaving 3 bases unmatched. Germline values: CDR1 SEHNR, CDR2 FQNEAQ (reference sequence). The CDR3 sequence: CASSSWTGDNSPLHF. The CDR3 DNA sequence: TGTGCCAGCAGCTCCTGGACAGGGGATAATTCACCCCTCCACTTT.

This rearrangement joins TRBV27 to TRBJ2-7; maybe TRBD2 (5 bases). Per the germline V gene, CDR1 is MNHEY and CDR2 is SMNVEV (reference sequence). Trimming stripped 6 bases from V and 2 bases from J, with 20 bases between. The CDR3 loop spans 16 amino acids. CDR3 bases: TGTGCCAGCAGCTCAACGGGTGCGGGTGTGCCCTACGAGCAGTACTTC. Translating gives CASSSTGAGVPYEQYF.

CDR3 loop: CASRGQEVGEAFF. The DNA of the CDR3 is TGTGCCAGCAGGGGACAGGAGGTCGGTGAAGCTTTCTTT. This rearrangement joins TRBV28 to TRBJ1-1, with 8 bases fitting TRBD1. Germline V gene lookup returns CDR1 MDHEN and CDR2 SYDVKM. CDR3 size: 13 residues. V lost 6 bases and J lost 7; bases outside the gene matches: 7.

CDR3 in DNA: TGTGCCAGCAGCTTAGATGGGACAGGGCCTGAAAAACTGTTTTTT. Amino acids: CASSLDGTGPEKLFF. The rearrangement links TRBV7-6 to TRBJ1-4; the match to TRBD1 covers 9 bases. The germline V gene has CDR1 SGHVS and CDR2 FNYEAQ. CDR3 length: 15 residues. The junction had 4 bases not matched to a gene; V was cut back by 1 base and J by 7 bases.

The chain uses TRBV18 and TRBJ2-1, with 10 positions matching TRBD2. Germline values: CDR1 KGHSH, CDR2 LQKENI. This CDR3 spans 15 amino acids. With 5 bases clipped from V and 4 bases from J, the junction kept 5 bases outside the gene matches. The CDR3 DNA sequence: TGTGCCAGCTCAAAATTGACTAGCGGGTACAATGAGCAGTTCTTC. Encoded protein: CASSKLTSGYNEQFF.